This record concerns one T cell receptor beta chain sequence. The antigen is unknown. Other DNA sequences from this sample encode an identical CDR3 as well. V dropped 2 bases and J dropped 0 bases, with 9 bases sitting between them. Germline V gives CDR1 SGHRS, CDR2 YFSETQ. The CDR3 length is 14 residues. Only CD45RO-negative cells positively selected for CCR7 counted as naive CD8 cells, so terminally differentiated effector memory CD45RA+ cells were excluded. Data came from immunoSEQ multiplex PCR; TCRdb stores just in-frame clones and leaves some out. The table includes around 600,000 clones, about 98% detected once. The source of the sample is a study of shared clonotypes between healthy human individuals. Overall study context: A few men and a couple of women, aged 18 to 49, were donors.

Overall study findings and caveats: Few donors limited the genetic and exposure-history diversity represented. Clonotypes shared by all four donors outscored non-shared clonotypes in generation probability. Sequencing depth was expected to affect clonotype sharing among donors.

Sequenced input: naive CD8+ T cells sorted from blood. The V call is TRBV5-1, the J call TRBJ2-7; D call uncertain. This clonotype was sampled from a man aged 30 to 45 in good health. CDR3 sequence (DNA): TGCGCCAGCAGCTTAGGTGGGAACTCCTACGAGCAGTACTTC. Protein product: CASSLGGNSYEQYF.